This is a list of T cell receptor beta chains from one sample in a study of blood T cell repertoires in COVID-19. The method was immunoSEQ multiplex PCR; TCRdb's version includes in-frame clones alone and lacks a portion of them. The data contain 150,000 to 200,000 clones, roughly four fifths of them seen just once; the ten biggest clones take up roughly 9.6%. The sequenced sample was PBMCs or T cells enriched from blood (not recorded which). The receptors were sampled from a man in his forties or fifties who had recovered from COVID-19. Each CDR3 is given with its conserved first and last residue. The D gene is left open where the match is weak. Rows may omit the clone size; those that give it use once, few, many or a size class.

>once|.|TRBJ1-4|TRBV20-1
CSALTGSKLFF
TGCAGTGCTTTGACAGGCAGTAAACTGTTTTTT
>.|.|TRBJ2-1|TRBV27
CASTSRQANEQFF
TGTGCCAGCACTTCTCGACAGGCCAATGAGCAGTTCTTC
>.|.|TRBJ2-7|TRBV20-1
CSAGGSDEQYF
TGCAGTGCAGGGGGAAGCGACGAGCAGTACTTC
>.|TRBD1|TRBJ2-2|TRBV19
CASSEQGVSGELFF
TGTGCCAGTAGTGAACAGGGGGTGAGCGGGGAGCTGTTTTTT
>few|TRBD1|TRBJ2-1|TRBV2
CASSLDRAREQFF
TGTGCCAGCAGCCTAGACAGGGCTCGCGAGCAGTTCTTC
>.|TRBD1|TRBJ1-4|TRBV27
CASSLAGQGGQGEKLFF
TGTGCCAGCAGTTTAGCGGGACAGGGGGGCCAAGGTGAAAAACTGTTTTTT
>.|.|TRBJ2-2|TRBV5-1
CASSPTGTTGELFF
TGCGCCAGCAGCCCAACGGGAACCACCGGGGAGCTGTTTTTT
>few|.|TRBJ1-5|TRBV7-2
CASSLDGRAGVQPQHF
TGTGCCAGCAGCTTAGATGGGCGAGCAGGGGTGCAGCCCCAGCATTTT
>.|TRBD2|TRBJ2-7|TRBV11-3
CASSKDFSGGPYEQYF
TGTGCCAGCAGCAAAGACTTTTCGGGAGGGCCCTACGAGCAGTACTTC
>.|TRBD1|TRBJ2-3|TRBV18
CASSPRQGVADTQYF
TGTGCCAGCTCACCACGTCAGGGGGTGGCAGATACGCAGTATTTT
>.|.|TRBJ2-5|TRBV9
CASSSLLPSETQYF
TGTGCCAGCAGCTCCCTCCTCCCCTCCGAGACCCAGTACTTC
>.|TRBD2|TRBJ2-1|TRBV6-5
CASSSGGESNEQFF
TGTGCCAGCAGTTCGGGGGGGGAAAGCAATGAGCAGTTCTTC
>few|.|TRBJ1-2|TRBV3-1/TRBV3-2
CASSQNKPELGYTF
TGTGCCAGCAGCCAAAATAAACCCGAGCTAGGCTACACCTTC
>.|.|TRBJ1-5|TRBV19
CASKEGSQPQHF
TGTGCCAGTAAGGAGGGGAGCCAGCCCCAGCATTTT
>.|.|TRBJ2-5|TRBV7-3
CASSLLEQVRETQYF
TGTGCCAGCAGCTTATTGGAACAGGTGAGGGAGACCCAGTACTTC
>.|.|TRBJ2-7|TRBV20-1
CSASGHPTYEQYF
TGCAGTGCTAGTGGACACCCAACCTACGAGCAGTACTTC
>.|TRBD1|TRBJ1-3|TRBV6-5
CASRRAGGLGNTIYF
TGTGCCAGCAGGCGAGCAGGGGGCTTGGGAAACACCATATATTTT
>.|.|TRBJ2-1|TRBV19
CASSIETRASSYNEQFF
TGTGCCAGTAGTATAGAAACTCGCGCGAGCTCCTACAATGAGCAGTTCTTC
>.|.|TRBJ1-2|TRBV5-4
CASSPEQHYGYTF
TGTGCCAGCAGCCCCGAACAGCACTATGGCTACACCTTC
>.|.|TRBJ1-4|TRBV9
CASSVAGANEKLFF
TGTGCCAGCAGCGTAGCGGGGGCTAATGAAAAACTGTTTTTT
>.|.|TRBJ1-1|TRBV12-5
CASGLVTVAEAFF
TGTGCTAGTGGTTTGGTAACCGTAGCTGAAGCTTTCTTT
>.|.|TRBJ2-7|TRBV11-2
CASSLDPGVGYEQYF
TGTGCCAGCAGCTTAGACCCGGGGGTGGGCTACGAGCAGTACTTC
>few|.|TRBJ2-7|TRBV25-1
CASSVLQGEQYF
TGTGCCAGCAGTGTCCTCCAGGGGGAGCAGTACTTC
>few|.|TRBJ2-2|TRBV5-4
CASSFPANTGELFF
TGTGCCAGCAGCTTCCCTGCGAACACCGGGGAGCTGTTTTTT
>.|TRBD1|TRBJ1-5|TRBV6-2/TRBV6-3
CASSSWTGKVSQPQHF
TGTGCCAGCAGTTCCTGGACAGGGAAGGTTAGTCAGCCCCAGCATTTT
>once|.|TRBJ2-3|TRBV6-5
CASGDSVNTQYF
TGTGCCAGCGGGGATAGCGTGAATACGCAGTATTTT
>.|.|TRBJ2-1|TRBV5-5
CASSLSINEQFF
TGTGCCAGCAGCTTGTCCATCAATGAGCAGTTCTTC
>.|TRBD1|TRBJ2-3|TRBV5-1
CASSPRQGVGTDTQYF
TGCGCCAGCAGCCCGCGACAGGGGGTGGGCACAGATACGCAGTATTTT
>.|.|TRBJ1-2|TRBV28
CATHPRGLYGYTF
TGTGCCACCCATCCCAGGGGCCTTTATGGCTACACCTTC
>.|.|TRBJ2-1|TRBV28
CATRLEINEQFF
TGTGCCACACGACTAGAGATCAATGAGCAGTTCTTC
>few|TRBD1|TRBJ2-7|TRBV6-5
CASSTPGQPPYEQYF
TGTGCCAGCAGTACACCGGGACAGCCCCCCTACGAGCAGTACTTC
>.|TRBD1|TRBJ2-1|TRBV10-3
CAISEGGTGYNEQFF
TGTGCCATCAGTGAAGGGGGGACAGGTTATAATGAGCAGTTCTTC
>.|.|TRBJ1-6|TRBV10-3
CAISDLPGSGSPLHF
TGTGCCATCAGTGACTTGCCAGGTTCAGGTTCACCCCTCCACTTT
>.|TRBD1|TRBJ1-5|TRBV7-8
CASSPEGDRPNQPQHF
TGTGCCAGCAGTCCAGAGGGGGACAGACCCAATCAGCCCCAGCATTTT
>.|TRBD2|TRBJ2-2|TRBV2
CASSDLGGRRTGELFF
TGTGCCAGCAGTGATCTCGGCGGGAGACGGACCGGGGAGCTGTTTTTT
>.|.|TRBJ2-5|TRBV30
CAWSVPQGHGETQYF
TGTGCCTGGAGTGTCCCCCAGGGTCATGGAGAGACCCAGTACTTC
>.|.|TRBJ2-7|TRBV27
CASSPGLLSSYEQYF
TGTGCCAGCAGTCCAGGGCTTTTGAGCTCCTACGAGCAGTACTTC
>.|TRBD2|TRBJ2-7|TRBV11-3
CASSPGGLGSYEQYF
TGTGCCAGCAGCCCCGGGGGACTAGGAAGCTACGAGCAGTACTTC
>.|TRBD1|TRBJ2-2|TRBV18
CASKRDRDTGELFF
TGTGCCAGCAAAAGGGACAGAGACACCGGGGAGCTGTTTTTT
>.|.|TRBJ1-5|TRBV5-1
CASSLGGGNQPQHF
TGCGCCAGCAGCTTAGGGGGTGGCAATCAGCCCCAGCATTTT
>.|.|TRBJ1-1|TRBV28
CASSLLRQRAEAFF
TGTGCCAGCAGTTTATTAAGACAGAGAGCTGAAGCTTTCTTT
>few|TRBD1|TRBJ1-2|TRBV6-5
CASSFGGGIGGYTF
TGTGCCAGCAGTTTCGGAGGGGGCATCGGGGGCTACACCTTC
>.|.|TRBJ1-3|TRBV3-1/TRBV3-2
CASSQVRGYSGNTIYF
TGTGCCAGCAGCCAAGTTCGCGGTTACTCTGGAAACACCATATATTTT
>.|.|TRBJ2-1|TRBV6-2/TRBV6-3
CASSLLGEQFF
TGTGCCAGCAGCCTACTAGGGGAGCAGTTCTTC
>once|.|TRBJ2-3|TRBV7-9
CASSSSVRPTDTQYF
TGTGCCAGCAGCTCGAGTGTCCGTCCCACAGATACGCAGTATTTT
>.|.|TRBJ1-6|TRBV28
CASSWAGNSPLHF
TGTGCCAGCAGTTGGGCTGGGAATTCACCCCTCCACTTT